One and the same sample provided the 25 T cell receptor beta chains below, sequenced in a study of beta chain features in type 1 diabetes. Every isolated RNA sample was fully reverse transcribed, so sequencing captured expressed TCRB transcripts. The data were produced by immunoSEQ multiplex PCR, yet TCRdb's version contains in-frame clones alone and is incomplete. In the table there are some 900,000 clones, under 20% of which are singletons. Input material: naive CD4+ T cells from blood. These receptors all come from a woman under 30 in good health.

This clone was recorded a few times. The chain links TRBV27 to TRBJ2-4, with 12 bases that match TRBD1. The germline V gene encodes CDR1 MNHEY and CDR2 SMNVEV (reference sequence). The CDR3 spans 15 residues. V shed 2 bases, J shed 11 bases, and the junction held 7 bases outside the gene matches. In DNA, the CDR3 is TGTGCCAGCAGTTTACCGCCGGGGACAGGGGGCGTTCAGTACTTC. This encodes CASSLPPGTGGVQYF.

This clone was counted a few times. The chain carries TRBV10-3 and TRBJ1-1, with 9 bases lining up with TRBD1. V gave up 11 bases and J gave up 3 bases; unmatched junction bases: 7. The CDR3 loop spans 13 amino acids. Germline V lookup: CDR1 ENHRY, CDR2 SYGVKD. The CDR3 loop is CAGGQGRYTEAFF. DNA for the CDR3: TGTGCCGGCGGACAGGGGCGGTACACTGAAGCTTTCTTT.

This clone came up a few times. V usage is TRBV6-1 and J usage is TRBJ2-7; 9 bases agree with TRBD1. The CDR3 sequence is 13 residues long. The ends lost 5 bases at V and 6 bases at J; junction bases unmatched: 5. Germline V lookup: CDR1 MNHNS, CDR2 SASEGT. The CDR3 DNA sequence: TGTGCCAGCAGTTTACAGGGGGCAGTCGAGCAGTACTTC. Translation gives CASSLQGAVEQYF.

This clone was found a few times. The V and J genes are TRBV10-3 and TRBJ2-3; D ambiguous. Per germline, CDR1 ENHRY and CDR2 SYGVKD. Trimming shortened V by 6 bases and J by 5 bases, and 6 bases separated the two germline ends. This CDR3 contains 11 residues. The CDR3 protein is CAISPRDTQYF. The CDR3 coding sequence is TGTGCCATCAGCCCCAGAGATACGCAGTATTTT.

This clone came up a few times. The chain links TRBV11-2 to TRBJ2-6; D uncertain. The length of the CDR3 is 17 residues. Germline loops: CDR1 SGHAT, CDR2 FQNNGV. Trimming pared 5 bases from V and 0 bases from J, leaving 14 bases between. The DNA of the CDR3 is TGTGCCAGCAGCCCGAATACCCTCAGCTCTGGGGCCAACGTCCTGACTTTC. It encodes CASSPNTLSSGANVLTF.

CDR3 loop: CASSLGQGNEKLFF. The CDR3 DNA is TGTGCCAGCAGTCTTGGACAGGGGAATGAAAAACTGTTTTTT. The V gene is TRBV7-8, the J gene TRBJ1-4; 9 bases align to TRBD1. The CDR3 spans 14 residues. Looked up from germline, CDR1 is SGHVS and CDR2 is FQNEAQ. With 6 bases clipped from V and 5 bases from J, the junction kept 4 bases outside the gene matches.

This clone was counted a few times. The chain combines TRBV18 with TRBJ2-7, with D possibly TRBD1 on 5 matching bases. The V and J ends lost 3 bases and 6 bases respectively, with 18 bases between them. This CDR3 contains 15 residues. Germline CDR1 reads KGHSH; CDR2 reads LQKENI. CDR3 DNA: TGTGCCAGCTCACCCGGGCAGGGATTCTTATCCGAGCAGTACTTC. Translating it yields CASSPGQGFLSEQYF.

In this sample, this clone turned up a few times. The chain combines TRBV6-6 with TRBJ2-1, with TRBD2 matching over 9 bases. This CDR3 region has 15 residues. CDR1 and CDR2 (germline): MNHNY, SVGAGI (reference sequence). Trimming removed 0 bases from V and 7 bases from J; junction bases left unmatched: 4. This CDR3 is CASSYSASGRNEQFF. CDR3 sequence (DNA): TGTGCCAGCAGTTACTCGGCCAGCGGGAGGAATGAGCAGTTCTTC.

The chain employs TRBV15 and TRBJ2-7, with 10 bases fitting TRBD1. V lost 0 bases, J lost 6 bases, and 11 bases stayed unmatched. The CDR3 loop spans 17 amino acids. Per germline, CDR1 LNHNV and CDR2 YYDKDF (reference sequence). CDR3 protein: CATSRDYQTGGYLEQYF. CDR3 bases: TGTGCCACCAGCAGAGATTATCAGACAGGGGGCTATCTCGAGCAGTACTTC.

On this clone itself: Since the CDR3 does not end with the conserved phenylalanine or tryptophan, this likely comes from a read error. The DNA is omitted, as the CDR3 cannot be located on it reliably, and the CDR3 follows TCRdb's listing. The chain recombines TRBV11-2 with TRBJ2-7; the table's D gene call, TRBD1, was not cross checked with the DNA. The CDR3 extends over 15 residues, inclusive of both ends. The germline gives CDR1 SGHAT, CDR2 FQNNGV. CDR3: CASSPRQGAPIAPFS.

The chain has TRBV27 and TRBJ2-2; D is unresolved. The V end lost 7 bases, the J end lost 0 bases, and 12 bases lay between the germline ends. The CDR3 totals 15 residues. Looked up from germline, CDR1 is MNHEY and CDR2 is SMNVEV (reference sequence). CDR3 in DNA: TGTGCCAGCACCGGTTTTTCTACGAACACCGGGGAGCTGTTTTTT. It codes for CASTGFSTNTGELFF.

This clone was counted only a few times. The chain carries TRBV7-2 and TRBJ1-2; unclear D gene. Trimming removed 6 bases from V and 3 bases from J, with 17 bases in between. CDR3 size: 15 residues. Germline V lookup: CDR1 SGHTA, CDR2 FQGNSA. The CDR3 sequence is CASSFRGSIHYGYTF. CDR3 DNA sequence: TGTGCCAGCAGTTTCCGAGGGTCGATTCACTATGGCTACACCTTC. The full variable domain, completed using reference TRBV7-2 and TRBJ1-2, is GAGVSQSPSNKVTEKGKDVELRCDPISGHTALYWYRQSLGQGLEFLIYFQGNSAPDKSGLPSDRFSAERTGGSVSTLTIQRTQQEDSAVYLCASSFRGSIHYGYTFGSGTRLTVV.

The gene calls are TRBV5-1 and TRBJ2-5; 9 bases map to TRBD2. V shed 1 base, J shed 1 base, and the junction held 5 bases outside the gene matches. This CDR3 region has 16 residues. Germline values: CDR1 SGHRS, CDR2 YFSETQ. The CDR3 DNA follows: TGCGCCAGCAGCTTGTCGGCTAGCGGGATCCAAGAGACCCAGTACTTC. Its translation is CASSLSASGIQETQYF.

This clone was recorded a few times. This chain joins TRBV7-8 and TRBJ2-7; possibly TRBD2 for D (5 bases). Germline V gene data show CDR1 as SGHVS and CDR2 as FQNEAQ. Trimming took off 5 bases at V and 2 bases at J, with 19 bases between the two ends. This CDR3 comprises 16 residues. CDR3 sequence: CASSPTSQLVAYEQYF. For the CDR3, the DNA is TGTGCCAGCAGCCCGACCTCGCAACTAGTTGCCTACGAGCAGTACTTC.

This clone occurred a few times. V usage is TRBV7-9 and J usage is TRBJ2-1; D unclear. There are 14 residues in the CDR3. With 5 bases removed from V and 6 bases from J, the gap between germline ends came to 14 bases. Germline V CDR1 and CDR2: SEHNR, FQNEAQ (reference sequence). In nucleotides, the CDR3 is TGTGCCAGCAGCGCCAATTGGGTGGGCAATGAGCAGTTCTTC. Translated: CASSANWVGNEQFF. Complete variable domain (other parts from reference TRBV7-9 and TRBJ2-1): DTGVSQNPRHKITKRGQNVTFRCDPISEHNRLYWYRQTLGQGPEFLTYFQNEAQLEKSRLLSDRFSAERPKGSFSTLEIQRTEQGDSAMYLCASSANWVGNEQFFGPGTRLTVL.

The chain has TRBV4-1 and TRBJ2-2, with TRBD2 matching 13 bases. With V trimmed by 6 bases and J by 6 bases, 22 bases remained unmatched. The CDR3 spans 21 residues. Germline CDR1 MGHRA, CDR2 YSYEKL. CDR3 residues: CASRGSTPGLAGPRAAGELFF. The DNA for the CDR3 is TGCGCCAGCAGGGGCTCTACTCCGGGACTAGCGGGGCCCCGAGCCGCCGGGGAGCTGTTTTTT.

This clone has more than one count but fewer than ten. V usage is TRBV4-3 and J usage is TRBJ2-5; D uncertain. CDR3 length: 14 amino acids. The germline gives CDR1 LGHNA, CDR2 YSLEER. V was shortened by 0 bases and J by 7 bases, with 12 bases between the two germline ends. CDR3 region: CASSQEGVTGTQYF. CDR3 DNA sequence: TGCGCCAGCAGCCAAGAGGGCGTAACGGGGACCCAGTACTTC.

The chain uses TRBV7-8 and TRBJ2-1, with a tentative D call TRBD2 (6 bases). The CDR3 contains 16 residues. Germline values: CDR1 SGHVS, CDR2 FQNEAQ. V was trimmed by 0 bases and J by 4 bases, leaving 13 bases between them. CDR3 residues: CASSLAGSGLYNEQFF. The DNA for the CDR3 is TGTGCCAGCAGCTTAGCGGGGAGCGGGCTATACAATGAGCAGTTCTTC.

The V gene is TRBV5-1, the J gene TRBJ2-7; TRBD1 agrees at 7 bases. The CDR3 runs 14 residues. V lost 4 bases to trimming and J lost 3 bases; unmatched junction nucleotides: 7. CDR1 SGHRS and CDR2 YFSETQ come from the germline V gene. The CDR3 nucleotides read TGCGCCAGCAGCATGGGGACAGACTTCTACGAGCAGTACTTC. This codes for CASSMGTDFYEQYF.

V usage is TRBV18 and J usage is TRBJ1-2; weak D call: TRBD1 (5 bases). The CDR3 is 17 residues long. With 3 bases removed from V and 8 bases from J, the gap between germline ends came to 25 bases. CDR1 and CDR2 from the germline V gene are KGHSH and LQKENI. The CDR3 here is CASSPATGTLGYLGYTF. Here the CDR3 DNA reads TGTGCCAGCTCACCGGCCACCGGGACTTTAGGATACCTGGGCTACACCTTC. Based on the CDR3 plus reference TRBV18 and TRBJ1-2, the full variable domain is NAGVMQNPRHLVRRRGQEARLRCSPMKGHSHVYWYRQLPEEGLKFMVYLQKENIIDESGMPKERFSAEFPKEGPSILRIQQVVRGDSAAYFCASSPATGTLGYLGYTFGSGTRLTVV.

The chain couples TRBV2 to TRBJ2-1; 7 positions agree with TRBD1. Germline assignment: CDR1 SNHLY and CDR2 FYNNEI. The V segment lost 3 bases and the J segment 6 bases; nucleotides outside the gene matches: 8. This CDR3 region has 15 residues. The CDR3, as DNA: TGTGCCAGCAGTGATGATAGAAGGGGGCGCAATGAGCAGTTCTTC. The encoded protein is CASSDDRRGRNEQFF.

This sequence joins TRBV7-2 and TRBJ2-7, with D unclear. Trimming cost V 5 bases and J 4 bases, with 18 bases left between them. CDR3 length: 15 amino acids. CDR1 and CDR2 (germline): SGHTA, FQGNSA. In DNA, the CDR3 is TGTGCCAGCAGCCCGATGGCGAAGCTGGTTTACGAGCAGTACTTC. This sequence encodes CASSPMAKLVYEQYF.

This chain connects TRBV5-6 to TRBJ2-3; TRBD1 aligns across 9 bases. CDR1 and CDR2 (germline): SGHDT, YYEEEE. V was clipped by 4 bases and J by 3 bases; unmatched bases: 6. The CDR3 extends over 15 amino acids. CDR3 protein: CASSRTGAGTDTQYF. CDR3 nucleotide sequence: TGTGCCAGCAGCAGGACAGGGGCGGGAACAGATACGCAGTATTTT.

This clone was seen a few times. The gene calls are TRBV7-6 and TRBJ2-5; D uncertain. Germline V gene sequence: CDR1 SGHVS, CDR2 FNYEAQ. CDR3 length: 14 amino acids. The V and J ends lost 0 bases and 5 bases respectively, with 10 bases between them. The CDR3 protein is CASSLAGRVETQYF. The CDR3 DNA follows: TGTGCCAGCAGCTTAGCGGGCAGAGTTGAGACCCAGTACTTC.

A few counts support this clone. The rearrangement links TRBV25-1 to TRBJ1-2, with D perhaps TRBD1 (6 bases). V gave up 1 base and J gave up 5 bases, with 17 bases separating them. CDR1 MGHDK and CDR2 SYGVNS come from the germline V gene. CDR3 length: 16 residues. The CDR3, as DNA: TGTGCCAGCAGTGAATTTAGCCAAACAGGGAAGTATGGCTACACCTTC. Translation gives CASSEFSQTGKYGYTF.